These 25 T cell receptor beta chains share one sample of origin, sequenced in a study of molecular identifiers for immune sequencing clone quantification (dated by TCRdb to the late 2010s). Library method: PCR. Sequenced on an Illumina HiSeq 4000. The public reads were reanalyzed by TCRdb: fastp trimming at Q25, MiXCR alignment, in-frame beta chains only. Rows merge per CDR3 protein into single entries with the most common DNA and genes. This sample comprises under 600,000 distinct CDR3 sequences, roughly a fifth of them detected only once. Jointly, the top ten make up 0.7% to 1% of the sample. Sequenced material: naive CD8+ T cells from blood, with Jurkat cell RNA spiked in. Read against the paper, the sample's cell subset or site label means: FACS-sorted CD8+CD4-CCR7+CD45RA+ naive T cells. The receptor set was obtained from a human donor in good health. Some libraries in this study had Jurkat cell RNA spiked in.

This clonotype occurred many times. V gene TRBV19 combines with J gene TRBJ1-5; D gene unclear. The V gene's germline CDR1 is LNHDA and CDR2 SQIVND (reference sequence). Trimming removed 6 bases at V and 5 bases at J, with 11 bases between. CDR3 length: 13 amino acids. CDR3 protein: CASSTLDDQPQHF. CDR3 bases: TGTGCCAGTAGCACCCTGGACGATCAGCCCCAGCATTTT.

This chain joins TRBV9 and TRBJ2-2; D remains ambiguous. Trimming took 3 bases from V and 0 from J, leaving 6 bases between them. CDR1 SGDLS and CDR2 YYNGEE come from the germline V gene. The CDR3 extends over 14 amino acids. CDR3 in DNA: TGTGCCAGCAGCGAGCCGTCGAACACCGGGGAGCTGTTTTTT. Its translation: CASSEPSNTGELFF.

The table lists this clonotype with a few counts. The gene calls are TRBV30 and TRBJ2-2, with a weak D call TRBD2 (6 bases). Germline CDR1 reads GTSNPN; CDR2 reads SVGIG (reference sequence). The CDR3 extends over 12 amino acids. With 4 bases removed from V and 6 bases from J, the gap between germline ends came to 9 bases. CDR3 in DNA: TGTGCCTGGAATAGCGGTCCCGGGGAGCTGTTTTTT. Protein: CAWNSGPGELFF.

This clonotype was observed many times. The V call is TRBV6-2 or TRBV6-3, the J call TRBJ1-2; D uncertain. The germline gives CDR1 MNHEY, CDR2 SVGEGT. The CDR3 runs to 11 residues. Trimming stripped 2 bases from V and 6 bases from J, with 4 bases between. CDR3 amino acids: CASSYGDGYTF. The DNA of the CDR3 is TGTGCCAGCAGTTACGGAGATGGCTACACCTTC.

There are many counts of this clonotype. The chain combines TRBV29-1 with TRBJ2-3; D is uncertain. The CDR3 covers 11 residues. Looked up from germline, CDR1 is SQVTM and CDR2 is ANQGSEA. V shed 7 bases and J shed 2 bases, with 7 bases lying between them. CDR3 region: CSGSYTDTQYF. CDR3 sequence (DNA): TGCAGCGGAAGTTACACAGATACGCAGTATTTT.

The V gene is TRBV5-4, the J gene TRBJ2-7, with D possibly being TRBD1 (6 bases). This CDR3 comprises 12 residues. Germline lookup yields CDR1 SGHNT and CDR2 YYREEE (reference sequence). V lost 9 bases, J lost 6 bases, and 16 bases lay in between. CDR3: CATETGFGEQYF. CDR3 bases: TGTGCCACAGAAACAGGGTTCGGCGAGCAGTACTTC. Full variable domain (rest looked up from reference TRBV5-4 and TRBJ2-7): ETGVTQSPTHLIKTRGQQVTLRCSSQSGHNTVSWYQQALGQGPQFIFQYYREEENGRGNFPPRFSGLQFPNYSSELNVNALELDDSALYLCATETGFGEQYFGPGTRLTVT.

As concerns this clonotype: A clone one base away is much larger, so this may be a read error. Without the conserved terminal phenylalanine or tryptophan, this CDR3 likely stems from a read error. The chain combines TRBV30 with TRBJ2-7; D assignment may be TRBD1 or TRBD2 (5 bases each). Germline V gene lookup returns CDR1 GTSNPN and CDR2 SVGIG (reference sequence). The CDR3 sequence is 11 residues long. The V end lost 1 base, the J end lost 7 bases, and 8 bases lay between the germline ends. CDR3 amino acids: CAWSGGEEQYS. CDR3 DNA sequence: TGTGCCTGGAGTGGAGGGGAAGAGCAGTACTCC.

This clonotype was seen only a few times. The chain uses TRBV7-8 and TRBJ2-1; 7 bases match TRBD1. Germline loops: CDR1 SGHVS, CDR2 FQNEAQ. The CDR3 is made up of 13 amino acids. Germline trimming cut 4 bases from V and 7 bases from J; bases unmatched to any gene: 4. The CDR3 is CASSSDRVNEQFF. As DNA, the CDR3 is TGTGCCAGCAGCTCCGACAGGGTTAATGAGCAGTTCTTC.

This clonotype was seen a few times. The chain employs TRBV25-1 and TRBJ2-3; 12 nucleotides match TRBD2. V dropped 1 base and J dropped 4; count of bases not matched to a gene: 6. CDR1 and CDR2 from the germline V gene are MGHDK and SYGVNS. CDR3 size: 17 residues. For the CDR3, the DNA is TGTGCCAGCAGTGAATCTCTTGGACTAGCGGGATCAGATACGCAGTATTTT. It yields the protein CASSESLGLAGSDTQYF.

The table lists this clonotype with a few counts. The chain links TRBV20-1 to TRBJ1-1; no firm D call. Trimming cost V 5 bases and J 4 bases, with 8 bases left between them. The CDR3 sequence is 11 residues long. Germline CDR1 and CDR2: DFQATT and SNEGSKA (reference sequence). The CDR3 DNA is TGCAGTGCTCAAAGAGGCACTGAAGCTTTCTTT. Translating it yields CSAQRGTEAFF.

This clonotype appeared many times. The V gene is TRBV30, the J gene TRBJ2-3, with 11 bases matching TRBD2. Germline CDR1 GTSNPN, CDR2 SVGIG (reference sequence). CDR3 size: 15 residues. The V and J ends lost 8 bases and 2 bases, in that order; junction bases with no gene match: 9. The CDR3 reads CAGEGLAVITDTQYF. The CDR3 region has the DNA TGTGCCGGCGAGGGACTAGCGGTCATCACAGATACGCAGTATTTT. Combining the CDR3 with reference TRBV30 and TRBJ2-3 gives the whole variable domain SQTIHQWPATLVQPVGSPLSLECTVEGTSNPNLYWYRQAAGRGLQLLFYSVGIGQISSEVPQNLSASRPQDRQFILSSKKLLLSDSGFYLCAGEGLAVITDTQYFGPGTRLTVL.

This sequence joins TRBV5-6 and TRBJ2-7; no reliable D call. V was cut by 1 base and J by 3 bases, with 11 bases left in between. Germline V CDR1 and CDR2: SGHDT, YYEEEE. This CDR3 is 14 amino acids long. CDR3 in amino acids: CASSLLVNVYEQYF. CDR3 bases: TGTGCCAGCAGCTTGCTGGTCAACGTCTACGAGCAGTACTTC.

Comment on this clonotype: A clone one base away is much larger, so this may be a read error. The V and J genes are TRBV7-9 and TRBJ2-2; D gene uncertain. Germline V lookup: CDR1 SEHNR, CDR2 FQNEAQ (reference sequence). The CDR3 is 16 residues long. The CDR3 coding sequence is TGTGCCAGCAGCTTTACCCGTAAAGGCAACACCAGGGAGCTGTTTTTT. Encoded protein: CASSFTRKGNTRELFF.

This clonotype was recorded at least ten times. J is TRBJ2-1 and V is TRBV2; tentative D call: TRBD1 (6 bases). This CDR3 contains 12 residues. The V end lost 7 bases, the J end lost 7 bases, and 11 bases lay between the germline ends. CDR1 and CDR2 (germline): SNHLY, FYNNEI. Here the CDR3 DNA reads TGTGCCAGCATTTGGCAGGGGAATGAGCAGTTCTTC. Translation gives CASIWQGNEQFF.

This clonotype was detected many times. This sequence joins TRBV2 and TRBJ2-2, with 9 nucleotides matching TRBD1. Germline V gives CDR1 SNHLY, CDR2 FYNNEI. The ends lost 1 base at V and 2 bases at J; junction bases unmatched: 5. CDR3 size: 17 residues. The chain's CDR3 is CASSEGEQGANTGELFF. CDR3 nucleotide sequence: TGTGCCAGCAGTGAAGGAGAACAGGGGGCCAACACCGGGGAGCTGTTTTTT.

Regarding this clonotype: It may be a read error: a sequence one base away is much more abundant. The CDR3 sequence: CASSLFSQGADNQPRHF. In DNA form, the CDR3 reads TGTGCCAGCAGTTTATTTTCCCAGGGGGCGGACAATCAGCCCCGGCATTTT. The chain links TRBV28 to TRBJ1-5, with 8 nucleotides matching TRBD1. This CDR3 has 17 amino acids. CDR1 MDHEN and CDR2 SYDVKM come from the germline V gene.

The CDR3 sequence: CASSLGPSGEKLFF. The DNA for the CDR3 is TGCGCCAGCAGCTTGGGGCCCAGTGGTGAAAAACTGTTTTTT. The rearrangement uses TRBV5-1 and TRBJ1-4; D is unresolved. Germline assignment: CDR1 SGHRS and CDR2 YFSETQ. There are 14 residues in the CDR3. Trimming stripped 0 bases from V and 7 bases from J, with 10 bases between. Using reference TRBV5-1 and TRBJ1-4 for the parts outside the CDR3, the full variable domain is KAGVTQTPRYLIKTRGQQVTLSCSPISGHRSVSWYQQTPGQGLQFLFEYFSETQRNKGNFPGRFSGRQFSNSRSEMNVSTLELGDSALYLCASSLGPSGEKLFFGSGTQLSVL.

This clonotype showed up just a few times. The chain links TRBV29-1 to TRBJ2-3; 7 nucleotides line up with TRBD1. This CDR3 is 13 amino acids long. The V and J ends lost 3 bases and 3 bases, in that order; junction bases with no gene match: 3. In germline, CDR1 is SQVTM, CDR2 ANQGSEA. The DNA of the CDR3 is TGCAGCGTTGAGATACAGGGGACAGATACGCAGTATTTT. Residues: CSVEIQGTDTQYF.

This clonotype was counted at least ten times. The chain couples TRBV4-1 to TRBJ2-7; D is possibly TRBD2 (6 bases). Germline CDR1 reads MGHRA; CDR2 reads YSYEKL. The CDR3 spans 14 residues. V lost 4 bases to trimming and J lost 3 bases, with 13 bases between them. CDR3: CASSPNGGNYEQYF. Here the CDR3 DNA reads TGCGCCAGCAGCCCCAACGGGGGAAACTACGAGCAGTACTTC.

The sample holds a few counts of this clonotype. The rearrangement joins TRBV27 to TRBJ2-7; no firm D call. This CDR3 is 15 amino acids long. Trimming pared 1 base from V and 5 bases from J, leaving 15 bases between. Germline CDR1 and CDR2: MNHEY and SMNVEV (reference sequence). For the CDR3, the DNA is TGTGCCAGCAGTTTATTGGGTGCCCGGAGCGACGAGCAGTACTTC. Translated: CASSLLGARSDEQYF.

V is TRBV3-1 and J is TRBJ2-3, with D tentatively TRBD2 (6 bases). This CDR3 region has 18 residues. Germline-derived CDR1 and CDR2 are LGHDT and YNNKEL (reference sequence). Trimming cost V 1 base and J 1 base, with 18 bases left between them. The CDR3 region has the DNA TGTGCCAGCAGCCAAGCTACACAGGCGGGATGGGGCACAGATACGCAGTATTTT. This codes for CASSQATQAGWGTDTQYF.

This chain joins TRBV7-8 and TRBJ1-1, with 9 bases that match TRBD1. CDR3 length: 14 residues. After removal of 10 bases from V and 1 base from J, the junction contained 7 bases not matched to a gene. Germline V CDR1 and CDR2: SGHVS, FQNEAQ. In DNA form, the CDR3 reads TGTGCCACCCGGACAGGGGCCACGAACACTGAAGCTTTCTTT. Amino acids: CATRTGATNTEAFF.

This chain uses TRBV30 with TRBJ2-1; 13 bases match TRBD2. This CDR3 is 12 amino acids long. With V trimmed by 5 bases and J by 8 bases, 0 bases remained unmatched. Germline V gene sequence: CDR1 GTSNPN, CDR2 SVGIG (reference sequence). Here the CDR3 DNA reads TGTGCCTGGGGACTAGCGGGAGATGAGCAGTTCTTC. Its protein product is CAWGLAGDEQFF.

This clonotype came up many times. This chain joins TRBV6-2 or TRBV6-3 and TRBJ2-3; no definite D call. V was pared by 2 bases and J by 3 bases, with 12 bases between. The CDR3 contains 15 residues. CDR1 and CDR2 (germline): MNHEY, SVGEGT. CDR3 coding DNA: TGTGCCAGCAGTTACCTAGTCTTGGCGACAGATACGCAGTATTTT. It translates to CASSYLVLATDTQYF.

The genes are TRBV5-1 and TRBJ2-1, with D perhaps TRBD1 (5 bases). The V gene's germline CDR1 is SGHRS and CDR2 YFSETQ. This CDR3 spans 15 amino acids. V gave up 3 bases and J gave up 4 bases, with 14 bases separating them. CDR3 sequence (DNA): TGCGCCAGCAGCTATATCGCGACAGAGTACAATGAGCAGTTCTTC. It yields the protein CASSYIATEYNEQFF.